This TCR beta chain was captured in a study of blood T cells in healthy people across ages. General study points: Relative to aged donors, long-lived donors carried more naive CD4+ cells and displayed higher diversity.

A second PCR, run for about 6 to 12 cycles, used a sample-barcoded 5' primer plus a J-beta primer mix. Each cDNA molecule, via a template-switch adaptor with 12 random nucleotides, was tagged. Via MiXCR, TCRdb re-called the 5' RACE reads, giving one row per CDR3 protein. The repertoire has about 2 million distinct CDR3 sequences, approximately 50% of them found once; the top ten carry about 2.1%. This CDR3 contains 12 residues. V lost 4 bases, J lost 7 bases, and 10 bases lay in between. The germline gives CDR1 SGHTA, CDR2 FQGTGA. Extracted total RNA amounted to at least 6 micrograms for each sample. As regards this clonotype: The antigen remains undetermined.

Sample: blood. The sequence derives from a woman aged 40 to 55 in good health. The chain couples TRBV7-3 to TRBJ1-1; D might be TRBD1 (6 bases). The CDR3 loop is CASSSEDSEAFF. The CDR3 region has the DNA TGTGCCAGCAGCTCCGAGGACAGTGAAGCTTTCTTT.